This T cell receptor beta chain was obtained from a study of CD8+CD57+ T cells in acquired aplastic anemia. Individuals selected for sequencing had exhibited CD8+CD57+ cell expansion on flow cytometry. Among the patients, none had received any therapy at the time of blood sampling. Study-level findings and limits: Patients were compared with controls for CD8+ Simpson's diversity, and no significant difference emerged.

This CDR3 contains 15 residues. Germline assignment: CDR1 ENHRY and CDR2 SYGVKD. With 0 bases removed from V and 1 base from J, the gap between germline ends came to 7 bases. Genomic DNA provided the template from which TCR beta VDJ and CDR3 profiles were obtained. One entry per CDR3 protein, called by TCRdb with MiXCR from the reads. There are some 170,000 distinct CDR3 sequences in the sample; about 45% occur only once, and approximately 1% lies in the top ten. This clonotype has a handful of counts. Its antigen is unknown. V gene TRBV10-3 combines with J gene TRBJ1-5; no definite D call. The TCR originated in a human donor with aplastic anemia. The sequenced material came from sorted CD4+, CD8+, or CD8+CD57+ T cells (not recorded which) from PBMCs. The CDR3 loop is CAISESDPSNQPQHF. CDR3 bases: TGTGCCATCAGTGAGTCGGACCCGAGCAATCAGCCCCAGCATTTT.